Sequencing of this T cell receptor beta chain was carried out in a study of blood T cell repertoires in COVID-19. About the research overall: Samples of COVID-19 (acute and convalescent) were obtained from the United States, Italy and Spain. Sources were T cells, B-cell-depleted T cells, or PBMCs; the material itself was cDNA or gDNA.

Profiling relied on immunoSEQ multiplex PCR, and the TCRdb table lists in-frame clones only, not all of them. Counted here are 180,000 or so clones, approximately 80% occurring once; the ten biggest clones make up 8% to 13%. The cohort comprised adults aged about 18 to 90 years residing in about two dozen US areas. Recovered status applied to Cohort 3 donors who had two consecutive negative PCRs. It also applied to those with clearance or with symptom resolution. Germline loops: CDR1 SGHRS, CDR2 YFSETQ. This CDR3 region has 20 residues. After removal of 4 bases from V and 0 bases from J, the junction contained 14 bases not matched to a gene.

The sequencing sample was made of PBMCs or T cells enriched from blood (not recorded which). V gene TRBV5-1 combines with J gene TRBJ2-1; 12 bases are a match to TRBD2. This clonotype was sampled from a middle-aged man who had recovered from COVID-19. The CDR3 is CASSLERLAGALSSYNEQFF. The CDR3 nucleotides read TGCGCCAGCAGCCTCGAACGACTAGCGGGAGCCTTGAGCTCCTACAATGAGCAGTTCTTC.